This T cell receptor beta chain was captured in a study of T cells in Graves' hyperthyroidism and ophthalmopathy. Using RNA transcripts as the source, TCR beta CDR3 regions were amplified. The primer set for the first-round RT-PCR of the TCR CDR3 was HTBI. Each CDR3 protein gets one entry after TCRdb re-called the multiplex PCR reads with MiXCR. The sample has 560,000 or so distinct CDR3 sequences, 20% seen once. The CDR3 extends over 13 amino acids. V shed 7 bases, J shed 10 bases, and the junction held 14 bases outside the gene matches. Germline V gene sequence: CDR1 SQVTM, CDR2 ANQGSEA. The sequence was obtained from a man aged 40-49 years with Graves' ophthalmopathy. Sequences were obtained from blood. V and J are TRBV29-1 and TRBJ1-1; 8 nucleotides match TRBD1. The chain's CDR3 is CSEYDRGLPGAFF. The CDR3 region has the DNA TGCAGCGAATATGACAGGGGCCTACCTGGAGCTTTCTTT.